This T cell receptor beta chain came from a study of blood T cells in healthy people across ages. Broader study findings: More naive CD4+ cells and higher diversity marked long-lived donors relative to aged donors.

Details on this clonotype: Its cognate antigen is unknown.

A second PCR, run for about 7 to 12 cycles, used a sample-barcoded 5' primer plus a J-beta primer mix. Each cDNA molecule was tagged by a template-switch adaptor that had 12 random nucleotides. MiXCR, run by TCRdb on the 5' RACE reads, gives a single entry per CDR3 protein. The sample holds 700,000 to 850,000 distinct CDR3 sequences, around 36% seen once. Germline V CDR1 and CDR2: SGHDT, YYEEEE. This CDR3 has 12 amino acids. Trimming took off 1 base at V and 6 bases at J, with 8 bases between the two ends. Every sample yielded at least 6 million isolated PBMCs. The chain has TRBV5-6 and TRBJ2-7; D is possibly TRBD1 (6 bases). The sample consisted of blood. The sequence was obtained from a man between 18 and 29 years old in good health. The chain's CDR3 is CASSLRGSEQYF. In DNA form, the CDR3 reads TGTGCCAGCAGCTTGAGGGGGTCCGAGCAGTACTTC.